This paragraph reports one T cell receptor beta chain. The antigen remains undetermined. The data stem from a study of type 1 regulatory T cells. Germline V gene sequence: CDR1 DFQATT, CDR2 SNEGSKA (reference sequence). CDR3 length: 14 amino acids. Trimming removed 4 bases from V and 5 bases from J; junction bases left unmatched: 6. TCRdb independently ran MiXCR on the reads; one entry per CDR3 protein. The sample shows about 74,000 distinct CDR3 sequences, 63% of them seen only once. T-allo10 cells from the graft donor were described as anergic, host-alloantigen-specific, and alloantigen-specific suppressors.

This sequence originates from a human donor in good health. Sequenced material: cultured T cells, either the whole culture or a sorted T cell fraction (not recorded which). The subset denotes: Tr1-enriched cell product generated in vitro against host alloantigens. The chain uses TRBV20-1 and TRBJ2-1; 9 bases line up with TRBD1. The CDR3 DNA sequence: TGCAGTGCTATGACCGGGACAGGGAACAATGAGCAGTTCTTC. As protein: CSAMTGTGNNEQFF.